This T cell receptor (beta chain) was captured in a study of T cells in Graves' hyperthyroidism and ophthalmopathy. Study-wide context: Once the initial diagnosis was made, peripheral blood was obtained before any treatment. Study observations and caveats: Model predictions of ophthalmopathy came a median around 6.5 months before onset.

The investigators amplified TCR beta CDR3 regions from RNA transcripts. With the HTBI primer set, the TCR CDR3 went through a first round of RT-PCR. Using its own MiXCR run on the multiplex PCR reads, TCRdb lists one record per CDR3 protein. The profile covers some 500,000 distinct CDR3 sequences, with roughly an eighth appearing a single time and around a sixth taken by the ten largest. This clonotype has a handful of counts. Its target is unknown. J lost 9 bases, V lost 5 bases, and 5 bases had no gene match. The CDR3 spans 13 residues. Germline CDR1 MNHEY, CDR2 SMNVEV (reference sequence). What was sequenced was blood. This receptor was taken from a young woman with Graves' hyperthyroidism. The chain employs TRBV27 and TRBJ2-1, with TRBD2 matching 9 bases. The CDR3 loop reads CASSVSGSSEQFF. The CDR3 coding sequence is TGTGCCAGCAGTGTTAGCGGGAGCAGTGAGCAGTTCTTC.